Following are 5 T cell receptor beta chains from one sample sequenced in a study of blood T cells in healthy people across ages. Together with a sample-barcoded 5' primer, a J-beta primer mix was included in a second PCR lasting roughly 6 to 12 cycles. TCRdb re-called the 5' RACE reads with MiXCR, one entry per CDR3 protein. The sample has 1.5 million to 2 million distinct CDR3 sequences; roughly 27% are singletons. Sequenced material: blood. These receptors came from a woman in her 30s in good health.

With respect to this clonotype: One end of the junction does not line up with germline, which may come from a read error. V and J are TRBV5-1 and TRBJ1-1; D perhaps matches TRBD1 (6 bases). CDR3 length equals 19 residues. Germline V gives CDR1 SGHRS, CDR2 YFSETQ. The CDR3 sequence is CASTLRGPGAGGGNTVAFF. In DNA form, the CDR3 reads TGCGCCAGCACCCTGAGGGGCCCAGGGGCCGGCGGCGGGAACACTGTAGCTTTCTTT.

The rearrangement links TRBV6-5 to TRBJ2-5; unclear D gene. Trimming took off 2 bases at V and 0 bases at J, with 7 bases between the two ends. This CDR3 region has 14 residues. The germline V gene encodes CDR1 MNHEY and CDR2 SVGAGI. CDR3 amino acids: CASSYGRYQETQYF. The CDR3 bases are TGTGCCAGCAGTTACGGGCGTTACCAAGAGACCCAGTACTTC.

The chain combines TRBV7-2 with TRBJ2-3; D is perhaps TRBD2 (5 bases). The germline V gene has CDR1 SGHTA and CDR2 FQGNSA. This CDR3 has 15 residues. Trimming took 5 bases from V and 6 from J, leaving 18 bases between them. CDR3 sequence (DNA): TGTGCCAGCAGCCAAAGGACTTCACAAGGGGATACGCAGTATTTT. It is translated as CASSQRTSQGDTQYF.

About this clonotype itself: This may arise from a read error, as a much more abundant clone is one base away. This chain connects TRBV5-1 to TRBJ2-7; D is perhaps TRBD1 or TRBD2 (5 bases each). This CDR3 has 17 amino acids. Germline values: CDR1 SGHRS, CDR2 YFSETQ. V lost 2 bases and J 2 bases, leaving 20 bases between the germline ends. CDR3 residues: CASSLTGEGRVAYEQYF. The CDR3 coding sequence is TGCGCCAGCAGCTTAACGGGTGAGGGACGAGTTGCCTACGAGCAGTACTTC.

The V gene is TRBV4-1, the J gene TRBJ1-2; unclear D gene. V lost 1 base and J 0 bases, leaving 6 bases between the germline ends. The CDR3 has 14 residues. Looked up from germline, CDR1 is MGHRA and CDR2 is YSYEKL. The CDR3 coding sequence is TGCGCCAGCAGCCAAGCACCGGCTAACTATGGCTACACCTTC. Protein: CASSQAPANYGYTF.